This TCR beta chain was recorded in a study of shared clonotypes between healthy human individuals. About the research overall: A few men and a couple of women, aged 18 to 49, were donors.

Genomic DNA (from each subset) was split evenly across several immunoSEQ plates. Some clones are missing from TCRdb's copy, which holds only in-frame ones; the method was immunoSEQ multiplex PCR. The sample yields 1.5 million to 2.5 million clones, about 95% seen once. Naive CD8 cells lacked CD45RO, underwent positive selection for CCR7 and left out terminally differentiated effector memory CD45RA+ cells. The CDR3 contains 13 residues. Germline trimming cut 6 bases from V and 0 bases from J; bases unmatched to any gene: 4. In germline, CDR1 is SQVTM, CDR2 ANQGSEA. Findings and limits, study-wide: Non-shared clonotypes had lower generation probabilities than those shared by all four donors. Naive subsets generally had larger estimated richness than memory subsets.

This clone was seen only once. What it recognizes is unknown. The same CDR3 also results from other DNA sequences found in this sample. What was sequenced was naive CD8+ T cells sorted from blood. The chain couples TRBV29-1 to TRBJ2-7; 8 bases are shared with TRBD1. The sequence was collected from a man aged 18 to 30 in good health. The DNA of the CDR3 is TGCAGCGTCGAGACAGGGGCCTCCTACGAGCAGTACTTC. Its translation is CSVETGASYEQYF.